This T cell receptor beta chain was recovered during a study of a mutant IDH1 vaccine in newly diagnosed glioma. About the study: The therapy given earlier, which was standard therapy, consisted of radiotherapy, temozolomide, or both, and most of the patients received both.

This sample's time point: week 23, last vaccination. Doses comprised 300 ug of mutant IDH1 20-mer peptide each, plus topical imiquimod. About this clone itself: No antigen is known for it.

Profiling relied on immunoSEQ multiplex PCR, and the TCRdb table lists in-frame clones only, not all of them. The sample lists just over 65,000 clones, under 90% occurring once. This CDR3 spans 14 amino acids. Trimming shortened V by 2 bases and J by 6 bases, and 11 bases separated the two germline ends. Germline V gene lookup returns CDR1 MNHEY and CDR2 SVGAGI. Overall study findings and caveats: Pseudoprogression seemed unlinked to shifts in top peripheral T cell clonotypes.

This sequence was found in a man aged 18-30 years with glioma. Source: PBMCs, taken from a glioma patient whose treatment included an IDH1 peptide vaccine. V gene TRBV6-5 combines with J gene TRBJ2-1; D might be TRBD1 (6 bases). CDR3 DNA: TGTGCCAGCAGTTACGGCAGGGGCCCCAATGAGCAGTTCTTC. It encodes CASSYGRGPNEQFF.